This TCR beta chain was sequenced in a study of cytomegalovirus exposure and HLA in healthy donors. Study context: Prior work identified 120 million or so unique TCR beta sequences in around 170 million T cells.

Per the germline V gene, CDR1 is MDHEN and CDR2 is SYDVKM. The CDR3 has 18 residues. After removal of 7 bases from V and 4 bases from J, the junction contained 19 bases not matched to a gene. Study-wide findings and caveats: An analysis that was carried out later associated 16,951 TCR beta sequences with HLA alleles at 0.05 false discovery rate. The authors enumerated roughly 160 TCR beta chains as linked to cytomegalovirus.

A multiplex PCR was run with 60 Vbeta primers and 13 Jbeta primers. This table comes from immunoSEQ multiplex PCR, and its TCRdb copy is limited to in-frame clones, with some not included. The sample consists of around 220,000 clones, about 75% of them appearing once. This clone appeared once. What it recognizes is unknown. Source material: PBMCs. The J gene is TRBJ1-2, the V gene TRBV28; 9 positions agree with TRBD1. This clonotype originated in a man aged 18-30 years in good health and CMV-seronegative. The CDR3 DNA is TGTGCCAGCAATTACCGGGACAGGGTGAATTCGGATCTCTATGGCTACACCTTC. Translation gives CASNYRDRVNSDLYGYTF.